This T cell receptor beta chain was retrieved from a study of human T cells and chemical hapten exposure. Looking at the study overall: How much TCR each sample yielded varied, mostly because pooled library volumes differed slightly.

Overall study findings and caveats: With regard to DPC sensitization, TCRs above 1 in 1000 frequency did not change.

Total RNA was extracted from unfractionated whole blood. One entry per CDR3 protein, called by TCRdb with MiXCR from the 5' RACE reads. The table has 65,000 to 95,000 distinct CDR3 sequences, about 8% seen once. The CDR3 has 13 residues. Germline CDR1 is DFQATT and CDR2 is SNEGSKA (reference sequence). V was pared by 5 bases and J by 5 bases, with 9 bases of the junction left unmatched. This clonotype has at least ten counts. The antigen is unknown. The chain recombines TRBV20-1 with TRBJ2-7; 7 nucleotides match TRBD1. The sequence was obtained from a male donor in good health. CDR3 sequence: CSAPRTDRDEQYF. The CDR3 bases are TGCAGTGCTCCACGAACCGACAGGGACGAGCAGTACTTC.